Presented here are 11 T cell receptor beta chains from one specimen sequenced in a study of radiotherapy plus CTLA-4 blockade in lung cancer. Libraries were prepared by immunoSEQ multiplex PCR; TCRdb keeps only in-frame clonotypes and omits some of them. The sample shows tens of thousands of clones, under 90% of them seen only once. Sample: peripheral blood, taken from a patient treated with radiotherapy plus ipilimumab. The receptors derive from a human donor with non-small cell lung cancer who had stable disease on radiotherapy plus ipilimumab.

This rearrangement joins TRBV7-9 to TRBJ1-2; possibly TRBD1 for D (5 bases). Trimming pared 4 bases from V and 8 bases from J, leaving 17 bases between. The germline gives CDR1 SEHNR, CDR2 FQNEAQ (reference sequence). The CDR3 is made up of 14 amino acids. The chain's CDR3 is CASSSERQGDGYTF. The DNA of the CDR3 is TGTGCCAGCAGCTCGGAGCGCCAGGGCGACGGCTACACCTTC.

The chain has TRBV14 and TRBJ2-7; a possible D gene is TRBD2 (6 bases). CDR1 is SGHDN and CDR2 is FVKESK in the germline V gene. Deletions cut 1 base from V and 3 bases from J, with 10 bases between. CDR3 length: 14 amino acids. CDR3 loop: CASSQVQGGYEQYF. The CDR3 DNA reads as TGTGCCAGCAGCCAAGTCCAGGGAGGCTACGAGCAGTACTTC.

The chain joins TRBV19 to TRBJ1-1; TRBD1 aligns across 8 bases. V was pared by 7 bases and J by 11 bases, with 15 bases of the junction left unmatched. The CDR3 is 14 residues long. Germline assignment: CDR1 LNHDA and CDR2 SQIVND (reference sequence). This CDR3 reads CASTAGGVSAGAFF. The CDR3 DNA reads as TGTGCCAGTACCGCAGGGGGCGTCAGCGCTGGGGCTTTCTTT.

J is TRBJ1-1 and V is TRBV6-6; 8 positions match TRBD1. Germline loops: CDR1 MNHNY, CDR2 SVGAGI (reference sequence). The CDR3 contains 14 residues. Unmatched junction bases numbered 3, after V lost 2 bases and J lost 4 bases. CDR3 sequence (DNA): TGTGCCAGCAGTTACCAGGGGGCGGGCACTGAAGCTTTCTTT. This gives the protein CASSYQGAGTEAFF.

The chain uses TRBV7-8 and TRBJ2-2; the match to TRBD2 covers 11 bases. Germline CDR1 reads SGHVS; CDR2 reads FQNEAQ. The V gene end was trimmed by 10 bases and the J gene end by 7 bases; junction bases not matched to a gene: 11. The CDR3 contains 15 residues. This CDR3 is CATLSGRARGGELFF. CDR3 nucleotides: TGTGCCACCCTTAGCGGGAGGGCCCGGGGCGGGGAGCTGTTTTTT.

Concerning this clone: At one end the junction does not follow the germline gene, possibly because of a read error. The rearrangement uses TRBV7-9 and TRBJ1-4, with unresolved D. The CDR3 extends over 14 amino acids. Germline V CDR1 and CDR2: SEHNR, FQNEAQ (reference sequence). The CDR3: CASSLRATNGKLFF. The CDR3 DNA reads as TGTGCCAGCAGCTTGAGGGCAACTAATGGAAAACTGTTTTTT.

J is TRBJ1-2 and V is TRBV11-2, with D uncertain. The germline V and J ends were trimmed by 5 bases and 2 bases, with 12 bases remaining between them. Germline V gene sequence: CDR1 SGHAT, CDR2 FQNNGV. CDR3 length equals 14 residues. CDR3 amino acids: CASSAPRENYGYTF. The CDR3 DNA reads as TGTGCCAGCAGCGCTCCTAGGGAGAACTATGGCTACACCTTC.

The chain recombines TRBV6-5 with TRBJ2-5; possibly TRBD2 for D (6 bases). Germline loops: CDR1 MNHEY, CDR2 SVGAGI. This CDR3 has 15 residues. V lost 4 bases to trimming and J lost 4 bases, with 16 bases between them. Here the CDR3 DNA reads TGTGCCAGCAGTTTGATAGCGGCTGAGGGAGAGACCCAGTACTTC. Protein product: CASSLIAAEGETQYF.

The gene calls are TRBV30 and TRBJ1-6; 8 nucleotides match TRBD1. The V segment lost 2 bases and the J segment 5 bases; nucleotides outside the gene matches: 5. Germline CDR1 and CDR2: GTSNPN and SVGIG (reference sequence). The CDR3 has 15 amino acids. The CDR3 loop reads CAWSRGTGDNSPLHF. The CDR3 bases are TGTGCCTGGAGTAGGGGGACAGGTGATAATTCACCCCTCCACTTT.

The chain combines TRBV7-2 with TRBJ2-3; 7 bases are a match to TRBD2. The CDR3 loop spans 12 amino acids. Unmatched junction bases numbered 9, after V lost 3 bases and J lost 15 bases. Germline CDR1 SGHTA, CDR2 FQGNSA. The CDR3 sequence is CASSFPGLTSYF. For the CDR3, the DNA is TGTGCCAGCAGCTTTCCGGGACTAACGTCTTATTTT.

The chain is built from TRBV7-2 and TRBJ1-2; 8 nucleotides align to TRBD1. With 4 bases clipped from V and 13 bases from J, the junction kept 26 bases outside the gene matches. Germline-derived CDR1 and CDR2 are SGHTA and FQGNSA. The CDR3 loop spans 18 amino acids. CDR3 in DNA: TGTGCCAGCAGCTCGCCGAGTAGGACAGGGTTTAGCCTGGGAGGTTGCACCTTC. Amino acid sequence: CASSSPSRTGFSLGGCTF.